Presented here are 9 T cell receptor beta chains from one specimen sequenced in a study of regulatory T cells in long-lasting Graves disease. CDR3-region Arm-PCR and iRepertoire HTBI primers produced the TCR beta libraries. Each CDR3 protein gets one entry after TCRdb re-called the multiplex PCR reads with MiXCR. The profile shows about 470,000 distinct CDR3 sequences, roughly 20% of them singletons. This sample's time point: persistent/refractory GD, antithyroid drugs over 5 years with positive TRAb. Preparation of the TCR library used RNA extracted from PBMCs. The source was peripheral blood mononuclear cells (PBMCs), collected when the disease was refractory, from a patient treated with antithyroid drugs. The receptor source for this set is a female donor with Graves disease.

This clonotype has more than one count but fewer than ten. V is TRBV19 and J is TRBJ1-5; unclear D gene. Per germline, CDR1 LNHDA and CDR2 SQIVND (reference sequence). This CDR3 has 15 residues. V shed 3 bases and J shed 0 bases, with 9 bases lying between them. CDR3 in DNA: TGTGCCAGTAGTATTATAGGGAATAGCAATCAGCCCCAGCATTTT. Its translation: CASSIIGNSNQPQHF.

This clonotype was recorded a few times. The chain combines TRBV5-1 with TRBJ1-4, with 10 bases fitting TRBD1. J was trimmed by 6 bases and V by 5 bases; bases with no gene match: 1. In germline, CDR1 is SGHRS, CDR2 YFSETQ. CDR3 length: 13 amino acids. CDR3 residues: CASRGTGDEKLFF. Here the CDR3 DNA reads TGCGCCAGCAGAGGGACAGGGGATGAAAAACTGTTTTTT.

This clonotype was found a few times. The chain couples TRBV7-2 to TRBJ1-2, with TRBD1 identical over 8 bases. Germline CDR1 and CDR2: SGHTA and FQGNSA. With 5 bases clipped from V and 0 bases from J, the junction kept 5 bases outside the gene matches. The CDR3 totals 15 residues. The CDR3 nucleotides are TGTGCCAGCAGCACCGGACAGGGTTCTAACTATGGCTACACCTTC. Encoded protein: CASSTGQGSNYGYTF.

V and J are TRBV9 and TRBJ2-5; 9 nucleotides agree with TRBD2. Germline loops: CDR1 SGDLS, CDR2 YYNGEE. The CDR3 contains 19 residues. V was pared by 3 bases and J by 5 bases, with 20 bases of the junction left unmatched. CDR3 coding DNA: TGTGCCAGCAGCGCCCCTGAGGGTTTCTATAGCGGGAGCGAGGAGACCCAGTACTTC. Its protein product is CASSAPEGFYSGSEETQYF.

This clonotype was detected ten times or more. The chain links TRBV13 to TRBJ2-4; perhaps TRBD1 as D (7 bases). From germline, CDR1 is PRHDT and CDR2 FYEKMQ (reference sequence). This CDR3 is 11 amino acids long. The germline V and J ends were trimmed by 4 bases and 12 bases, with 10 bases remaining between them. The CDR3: CASSSQGGQYF. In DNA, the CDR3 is TGTGCCAGCAGCTCCCAGGGGGGTCAGTACTTC.

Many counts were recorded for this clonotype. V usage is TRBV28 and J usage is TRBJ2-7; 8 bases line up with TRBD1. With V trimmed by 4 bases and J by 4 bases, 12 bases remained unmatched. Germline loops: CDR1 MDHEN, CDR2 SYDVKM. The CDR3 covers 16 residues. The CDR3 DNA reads TGTGCCAGCAGTTCCTTGACAGGGGATCCCTTTTACGAGCAGTACTTC. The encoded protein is CASSSLTGDPFYEQYF.

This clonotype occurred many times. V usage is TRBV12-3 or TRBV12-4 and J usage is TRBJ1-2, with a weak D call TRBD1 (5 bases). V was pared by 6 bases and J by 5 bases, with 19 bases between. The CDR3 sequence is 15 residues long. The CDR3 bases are TGTGCCAGCAGCCGTACCGGGACCTCATCTTATGGCTACACCTTC. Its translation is CASSRTGTSSYGYTF.

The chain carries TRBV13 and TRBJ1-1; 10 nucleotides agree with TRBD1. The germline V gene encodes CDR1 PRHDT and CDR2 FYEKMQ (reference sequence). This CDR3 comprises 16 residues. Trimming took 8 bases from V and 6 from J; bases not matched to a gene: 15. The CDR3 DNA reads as TGTGCCAGCGGCTCGACAGGGGGCCTCTCCGTGGCTGAAGCTTTCTTT. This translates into CASGSTGGLSVAEAFF.

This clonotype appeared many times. CDR3 in amino acids: CASSLRGGSAGELFF. The CDR3 nucleotides read TGTGCCAGCAGTTTGCGCGGGGGATCGGCCGGGGAGCTGTTTTTT. V gene TRBV28 combines with J gene TRBJ2-2, with 7 bases lining up with TRBD2. This CDR3 has 15 amino acids. Germline V CDR1 and CDR2: MDHEN, SYDVKM. Trimming at V came to 3 bases and at J to 6 bases, leaving 7 bases not matched to a gene.